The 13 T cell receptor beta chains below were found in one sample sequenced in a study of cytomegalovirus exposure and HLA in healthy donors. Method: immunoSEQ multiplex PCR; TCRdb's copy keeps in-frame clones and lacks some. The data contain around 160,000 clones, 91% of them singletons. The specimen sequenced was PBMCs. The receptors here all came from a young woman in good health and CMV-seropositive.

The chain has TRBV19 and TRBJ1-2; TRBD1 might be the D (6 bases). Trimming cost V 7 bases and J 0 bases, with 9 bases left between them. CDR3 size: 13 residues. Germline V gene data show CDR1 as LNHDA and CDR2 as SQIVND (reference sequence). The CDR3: CASKDRSNYGYTF. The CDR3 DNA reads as TGTGCCAGTAAGGACAGATCTAACTATGGCTACACCTTC.

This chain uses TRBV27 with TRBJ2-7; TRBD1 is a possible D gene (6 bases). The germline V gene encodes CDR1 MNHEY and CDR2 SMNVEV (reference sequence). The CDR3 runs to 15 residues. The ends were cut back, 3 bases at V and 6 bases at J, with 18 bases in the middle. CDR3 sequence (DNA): TGTGCCAGCAGTTTCGGCTCGGTCAGGGGAAGCGAGCAGTACTTC. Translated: CASSFGSVRGSEQYF.

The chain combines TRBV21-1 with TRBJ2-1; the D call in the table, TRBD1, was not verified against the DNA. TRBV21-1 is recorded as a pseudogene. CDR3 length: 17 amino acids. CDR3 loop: CASSKAPKGARVNEQFF. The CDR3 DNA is TGTGCCAGCAGCAAAGCCCCTAAGGGGGCGCGGGTCAATGAGCAGTTCTTC.

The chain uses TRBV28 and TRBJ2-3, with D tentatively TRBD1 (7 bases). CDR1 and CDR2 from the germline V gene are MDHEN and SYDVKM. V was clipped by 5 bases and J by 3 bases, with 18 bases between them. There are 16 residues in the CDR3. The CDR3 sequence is CASSNGMAGGTDTQYF. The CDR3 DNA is TGTGCCAGCAGTAATGGGATGGCAGGGGGGACAGATACGCAGTATTTT.

Here the CDR3 reads CATLTGPTDTQYF. CDR3 nucleotide sequence: TGTGCCACCCTGACAGGGCCCACAGATACGCAGTATTTT. This sequence joins TRBV28 and TRBJ2-3, with TRBD1 matching 7 bases. The germline V gene has CDR1 MDHEN and CDR2 SYDVKM. V was pared by 10 bases and J by 2 bases, with 6 bases of the junction left unmatched. The CDR3 spans 13 residues.

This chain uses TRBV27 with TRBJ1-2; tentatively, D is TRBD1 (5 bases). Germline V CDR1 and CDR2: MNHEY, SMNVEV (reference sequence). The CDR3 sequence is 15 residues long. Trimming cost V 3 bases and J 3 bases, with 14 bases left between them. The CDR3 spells CASSFFSGGYYGYTF. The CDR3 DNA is TGTGCCAGCAGTTTTTTCTCTGGGGGGTACTATGGCTACACCTTC.

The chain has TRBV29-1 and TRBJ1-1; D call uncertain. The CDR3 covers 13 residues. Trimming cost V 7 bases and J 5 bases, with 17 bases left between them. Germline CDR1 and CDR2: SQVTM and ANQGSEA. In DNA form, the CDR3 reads TGCAGCGCCACACCCCGGAGACTGACTGAAGCTTTCTTT. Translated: CSATPRRLTEAFF.

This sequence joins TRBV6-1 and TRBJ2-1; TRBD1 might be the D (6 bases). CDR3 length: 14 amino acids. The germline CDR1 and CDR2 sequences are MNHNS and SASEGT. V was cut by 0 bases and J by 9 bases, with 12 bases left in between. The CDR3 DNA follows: TGTGCCAGCAGTGAAGCTACAGGGTGGAGTGAGCAGTTCTTC. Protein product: CASSEATGWSEQFF.

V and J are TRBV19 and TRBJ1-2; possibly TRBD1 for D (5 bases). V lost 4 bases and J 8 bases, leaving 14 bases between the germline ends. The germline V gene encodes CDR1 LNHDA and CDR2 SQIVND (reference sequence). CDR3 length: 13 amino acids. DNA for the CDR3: TGTGCCAGTAGTACTTCAGGGCTGCGGGGCTACACCTTC. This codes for CASSTSGLRGYTF.

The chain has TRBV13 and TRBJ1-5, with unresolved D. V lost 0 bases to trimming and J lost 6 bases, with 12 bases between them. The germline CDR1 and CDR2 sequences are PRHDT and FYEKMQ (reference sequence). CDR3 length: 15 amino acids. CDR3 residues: CASSLGPRMSQPQHF. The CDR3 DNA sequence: TGTGCCAGCAGCTTAGGTCCTAGGATGAGTCAGCCCCAGCATTTT.

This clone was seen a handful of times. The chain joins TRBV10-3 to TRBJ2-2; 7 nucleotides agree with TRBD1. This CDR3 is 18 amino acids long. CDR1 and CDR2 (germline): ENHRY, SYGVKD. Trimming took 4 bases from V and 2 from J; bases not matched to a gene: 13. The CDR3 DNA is TGTGCCATCAGTGGAAACCCGACAGGGCCCTTAAACACCGGGGAGCTGTTTTTT. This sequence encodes CAISGNPTGPLNTGELFF.

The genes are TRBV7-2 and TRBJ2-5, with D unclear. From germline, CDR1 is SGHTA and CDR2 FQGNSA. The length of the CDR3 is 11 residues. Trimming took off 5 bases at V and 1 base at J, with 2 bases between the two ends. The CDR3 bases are TGTGCCAGCAGCCTCCAAGAGACCCAGTACTTC. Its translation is CASSLQETQYF.

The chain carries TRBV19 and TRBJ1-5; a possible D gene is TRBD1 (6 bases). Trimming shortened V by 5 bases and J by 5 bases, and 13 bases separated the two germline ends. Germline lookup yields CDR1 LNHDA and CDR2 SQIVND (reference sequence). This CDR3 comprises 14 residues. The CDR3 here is CASSDRFRDQPQHF. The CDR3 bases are TGTGCCAGTAGTGACAGGTTTCGGGATCAGCCCCAGCATTTT.